Many counts were recorded for the clone carrying this TCR beta chain. Individual cDNA molecules each received unique molecular identifiers attached to them. TCRdb re-called the 5' RACE reads with MiXCR, one entry per CDR3 protein. The sample has approximately 35,000 distinct CDR3 sequences; around 5.8% are singletons. The sample comes from a study of early T cells in non-severe SARS-CoV-2 infection. The CDR3 is made up of 13 amino acids. V dropped 1 base and J dropped 3 bases, with 9 bases sitting between them. Germline CDR1 and CDR2: GTSNPN and SVGIG (reference sequence). Material for sequencing was whole blood. The J gene is TRBJ1-2, the V gene TRBV30; no clear D. This TCR was recovered from an adult who was a healthcare worker with PCR-confirmed SARS-CoV-2 infection or an uninfected control (not recorded which). CDR3 amino acids: CAWSGSFDYGYTF. The CDR3 DNA is TGTGCCTGGAGTGGGTCCTTCGACTATGGCTACACCTTC.